This T cell receptor (beta chain) was recorded in a study of blood T cell repertoires in COVID-19. The CDR3 is made up of 15 amino acids. Germline V gene lookup returns CDR1 LGHDT and CDR2 YNNKEL (reference sequence). V was pared by 2 bases and J by 3 bases, with 5 bases of the junction left unmatched. Sequencing used immunoSEQ multiplex PCR; TCRdb keeps in-frame clones, though not all of them. In the table there are approximately 170,000 clones, approximately 90% of which are singletons. This clone was counted once. The chain uses TRBV3-1 (or the pseudogene TRBV3-2) and TRBJ2-5; TRBD2 matches 8 bases. This TCR was recovered from a man aged 55 to 70 with acute or convalescent COVID-19. The specimen sequenced was peripheral blood. The CDR3 nucleotides are TGTGCCAGCAGCCAAACGAGCGGGAGAAAAGAGACCCAGTACTTC. Protein sequence: CASSQTSGRKETQYF.